This T cell receptor beta chain was sequenced during a study of post-analysis software for immune sequencing data (dated by TCRdb to about 2015). Study-wide context: Relapsing-remitting, secondary progressive and progressive-relapsing multiple sclerosis were recorded as disease courses, and subtype annotation was lacking for some patients. The multiple sclerosis patient repertoires were compared with 10 or so previously published healthy control repertoires from donors aged 6 to 25 years. A subset of samples was prepared in parallel using single-end sample barcoding, then pooled and co-amplified after Illumina adapter ligation. What the study reported, not specific to this receptor: Compared with controls, multiple sclerosis patients had significantly lower normalized Chao1 diversity, a finding suggesting substantial peripheral T-cell clonal expansion. Roughly 5 TRBV segments, including TRBV5-6, TRBV5-1 and TRBV20-1, were significantly more frequent in patients than controls. When samples were clustered directly using the F measure, samples prepared in the same batch co-clustered strongly, which prompted a batch-effect correction. The control group was slightly older than the multiple sclerosis patient group.

To demonstrate the VDJtools post-analysis software, the study profiled TCR beta repertoires from the peripheral blood of about 13 young patients with multiple sclerosis. The multiple sclerosis patients were children and adolescents between roughly 6 and 16 years of age. In the germline V gene, CDR1 corresponds to SGHTA and CDR2 to FQGNSA. CDR3 length: 11 amino acids, cysteine to phenylalanine. The only DNA kept is the CDR3, 33 bases in frame from the first base. V loses 1 base of germline sequence and J loses 11 bases, and the interval between the two ends is 8 bases. A note on this clonotype: Its antigen remains unidentified. No base quality information exists; no much larger clone differs at one position.

The library was obtained by PCR. TCRdb lists the instrument as Illumina HiSeq 2500. Unique molecular identifiers were incorporated into TCR beta cDNA libraries to reduce PCR and sequencing biases. Every 1 to 10 million input T cells yielded approximately 500,000 cDNA molecules, meaning each molecule approximated one T cell. Patient libraries were prepared and sequenced with the same protocol used for the earlier healthy control dataset. Samples belonging to the same batch were prepared together, multiplexed and sequenced on a shared HiSeq lane. The study's own analysis went as follows. Raw barcoded reads were processed with MIGEC, and single-read molecular identifier groups were discarded before consensus assembly and CDR3 extraction. VDJtools was used for post-analysis of the clonotype tables, with diversity normalized by down-sampling every dataset to the smallest sample size. Repertoire overlap clustering matched CDR3 amino acid but not nucleotide sequences to correct batch-related cross-sample contamination. TCRdb cleaned the public reads at Q25 with fastp, built clones with MiXCR and kept in-frame beta chains. CDR3 protein duplicates are merged, each entry listing the most common genes and DNA. Here the V and J calls rest on TCRdb's processing, not on the authors' analysis. In this sample the table shows approximately 690,000 distinct CDR3 sequences, about 60% of which occur a single time. The ten top clones hold 10% to 12% of the sample.

The specimen sequenced was blood. The rearranged segments are TRBV7-2 and TRBJ1-1; the D gene is not confidently resolved. The receptor's source is a girl aged 2 to 9 with multiple sclerosis. CDR3 protein: CASSLEQRAFF. The DNA sequence is given as TGTGCCAGCAGCTTAGAGCAACGGGCTTTCTTT.